This is a list of T cell receptor beta chains from one sample in a study of brain T cells in children with intractable seizures. TCRdb's table, derived via immunoSEQ multiplex PCR, lists solely in-frame clones and lacks some. The sample consists of 110,000 or so clones, 94% of them appearing once. The starting material was peripheral blood, obtained at surgery. The receptors stem from a boy under two years old with hemimegalencephaly and intractable seizures. The CDR3 runs from the conserved cysteine through the conserved F or W. The D gene is left open where the match is weak. Clone sizes are given selectively: once, few, many, or a class where the clone is expanded.

>-|-|16|TRBJ2-4|TRBV7-8
CASSLVPALAKNIQYF
TGTGCCAGCAGCTTAGTTCCTGCTCTAGCCAAAAACATTCAGTACTTC
>-|-|13|TRBJ1-2|TRBV10-3
CAISGVGRDGYTF
TGTGCCATCAGTGGGGTGGGCAGGGATGGCTACACCTTC
>once|-|17|TRBJ2-7|TRBV6-2/TRBV6-3
CASSYSRAGRILYEQYF
TGTGCCAGCAGTTACTCCCGAGCGGGCAGGATCCTTTACGAGCAGTACTTC
>-|-|9|TRBJ2-2|TRBV27
CASSGELFF
TGTGCCAGCTCCGGGGAGCTGTTTTTT
>-|TRBD2|19|TRBJ2-7|TRBV10-3
CAISRNLPGLAVLSYEQYF
TGTGCCATCAGTCGTAATCTTCCGGGACTAGCGGTCCTCTCCTACGAGCAGTACTTC
>-|-|12|TRBJ2-1|TRBV28
CASSPSYNEQFF
TGTGCCAGCAGTCCTTCCTACAATGAGCAGTTCTTC
>few|-|15|TRBJ1-5|TRBV5-1
CASSLGAGGDQPQHF
TGCGCCAGCAGCCTGGGGGCGGGAGGGGATCAGCCCCAGCATTTT
>once|-|14|TRBJ1-1|TRBV28
CASSLWADNTEAFF
TGTGCCAGCAGTTTATGGGCCGATAACACTGAAGCTTTCTTT
>-|-|14|TRBJ2-7|TRBV2
CASRDVTGQYEQYF
TGTGCCAGCAGGGACGTAACAGGGCAATACGAGCAGTACTTC
>-|TRBD1|18|TRBJ2-2|TRBV6-6
CASRRLLRTGGEVGELFF
TGTGCCAGCAGGCGATTGCTACGGACAGGGGGAGAAGTCGGGGAGCTGTTTTTT
>few|TRBD2|14|TRBJ2-1|TRBV6-2/TRBV6-3
CASSYAPGGSEQFF
TGTGCCAGCAGTTACGCCCCGGGAGGCAGTGAGCAGTTCTTC
>-|-|16|TRBJ2-2|TRBV2
CASSEVTGANTGELFF
TGTGCCAGCAGTGAAGTCACGGGAGCGAACACCGGGGAGCTGTTTTTT
>-|TRBD2|18|TRBJ2-3|TRBV5-4
CASSGGSLSGRETDTQYF
TGTGCCAGCAGCGGGGGAAGCCTCAGCGGGAGGGAGACAGATACGCAGTATTTT
>-|TRBD1|17|TRBJ1-2|TRBV19
CASSMRGQGGANYGYTF
TGTGCCAGTAGTATGCGAGGACAGGGTGGAGCTAACTATGGCTACACCTTC
>-|TRBD2|15|TRBJ2-1|TRBV9
CASSAMGLAHNEQFF
TGTGCCAGCAGCGCGATGGGACTAGCCCACAATGAGCAGTTCTTC
>-|-|15|TRBJ2-7|TRBV7-9
CASSHTGTSSYEQYF
TGTGCCAGCAGCCACACAGGGACCAGCTCCTACGAGCAGTACTTC
>-|TRBD1|16|TRBJ2-5|TRBV7-9
CASSLGTGGFEETQYF
TGTGCCAGCAGCTTAGGGACAGGGGGCTTTGAAGAGACCCAGTACTTC
>-|-|14|TRBJ1-1|TRBV5-6
CASSLDLGTSGSFF
TGTGCCAGCAGCTTGGATCTAGGGACATCCGGTTCTTTCTTT
>-|-|15|TRBJ1-5|TRBV4-2
CASSRNRVGNQPQHF
TGTGCCAGCAGCCGGAACAGGGTTGGCAATCAGCCCCAGCATTTT
>-|TRBD2|16|TRBJ2-5|TRBV11-2
CASSLGTSGYQETQYF
TGTGCCAGCAGCTTGGGGACTAGCGGCTACCAAGAGACCCAGTACTTC
>-|TRBD1|12|TRBJ2-7|TRBV7-4
CASRDRHYEQYF
TGTGCCAGCCGGGACAGGCACTACGAGCAGTACTTC
>-|-|14|TRBJ2-3|TRBV5-4
CASSLGWLTDTQYF
TGTGCCAGCAGCTTGGGGTGGTTAACAGATACGCAGTATTTT
>-|-|16|TRBJ1-2|TRBV5-1
CASSSSMTGPLRGYTF
TGCGCCAGCAGCTCATCAATGACCGGGCCCCTGCGGGGCTACACCTTC
>-|-|13|TRBJ1-2|TRBV6-1
CASSERGSYGYTF
TGTGCCAGCAGTGAAAGGGGGAGCTATGGCTACACCTTC
>-|-|14|TRBJ2-5|TRBV7-2
CASSSRTYKETQYF
TGTGCCAGCAGCTCTCGGACTTATAAAGAGACCCAGTACTTC
>-|TRBD1|16|TRBJ1-2|TRBV4-2
CASSQGPRQGVRGYTF
TGTGCCAGCAGCCAAGGACCTCGACAGGGAGTGAGGGGCTACACCTTC
>-|-|12|TRBJ1-4|TRBV29-1
CSVGQANEKLFF
TGCAGCGTTGGGCAGGCTAATGAAAAACTGTTTTTT
>-|TRBD1|16|TRBJ2-7|TRBV19
CASSMDRAASSYEQYF
TGTGCCAGTAGTATGGACAGGGCGGCTAGCTCCTACGAGCAGTACTTC
>-|-|15|TRBJ2-3|TRBV7-3
CASSFTDSGTDTQYF
TGTGCCAGCAGCTTCACCGATAGCGGCACAGATACGCAGTATTTT
>-|TRBD2|17|TRBJ2-5|TRBV5-4
CASSSATSGRAGETQYF
TGTGCCAGCAGCTCAGCTACTAGCGGGAGGGCCGGGGAGACCCAGTACTTC
>once|-|13|TRBJ1-1|TRBV28
CASNGHLNTEAFF
TGTGCCAGCAATGGACACTTGAACACTGAAGCTTTCTTT
>-|TRBD2|19|TRBJ2-1|TRBV7-6
CASSSLGLAGGPAYNEQFF
TGTGCCAGCAGCTCCCTTGGTCTAGCGGGAGGGCCGGCCTACAATGAGCAGTTCTTC
>-|-|15|TRBJ2-1|TRBV3-1/TRBV3-2
CASSQAGSGYNEQFF
TGTGCCAGCAGCCAAGCCGGTAGCGGTTACAATGAGCAGTTCTTC
>-|-|15|TRBJ2-7|TRBV2
CASSQTRDSIHEQYF
TGTGCCAGCAGTCAAACCCGGGACTCGATCCACGAGCAGTACTTC
>-|TRBD2|12|TRBJ2-5|TRBV2
CASRLAGETQYF
TGTGCCAGCAGACTAGCGGGAGAGACCCAGTACTTC
>-|TRBD2|16|TRBJ2-3|TRBV4-1
CASGGLAGGYGDTQYF
TGCGCCAGCGGCGGACTAGCGGGAGGTTATGGAGATACGCAGTATTTT
>-|TRBD2|15|TRBJ2-5|TRBV5-1
CASSLRASGRETQYF
TGCGCCAGCAGCTTGAGGGCTAGCGGGAGGGAGACCCAGTACTTC
>-|-|14|TRBJ2-7|TRBV3-1/TRBV3-2
CASSPPRGDNEQYF
TGTGCCAGCAGCCCACCCCGGGGGGACAACGAGCAGTACTTC
>-|-|17|TRBJ2-2|TRBV7-9
CASSPGWGGYNTGELFF
TGTGCCAGCAGCCCGGGCTGGGGGGGCTATAACACCGGGGAGCTGTTTTTT